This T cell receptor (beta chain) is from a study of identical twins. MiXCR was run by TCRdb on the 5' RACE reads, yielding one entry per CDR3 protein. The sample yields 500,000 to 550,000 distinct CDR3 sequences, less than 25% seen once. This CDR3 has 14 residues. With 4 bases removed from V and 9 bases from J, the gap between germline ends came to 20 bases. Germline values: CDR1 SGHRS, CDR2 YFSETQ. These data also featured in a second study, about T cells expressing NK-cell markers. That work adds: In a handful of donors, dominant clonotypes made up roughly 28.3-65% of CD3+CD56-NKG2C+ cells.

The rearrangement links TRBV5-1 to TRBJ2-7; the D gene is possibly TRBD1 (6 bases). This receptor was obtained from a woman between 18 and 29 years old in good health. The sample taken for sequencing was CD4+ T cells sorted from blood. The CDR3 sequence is CASSTGNGGTWQYF. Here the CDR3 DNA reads TGCGCCAGCAGCACAGGGAACGGTGGTACTTGGCAGTACTTC.